These T cell receptor beta chains were read from a single sample in a study of identical twins. TCRdb analysed the 5' RACE reads with MiXCR anew, one entry per CDR3 protein. The sample lists 450,000 or so distinct CDR3 sequences; roughly an eighth were seen once. These sequences were also reported in another study, on yellow fever vaccine responses in identical twins.

The sequenced material came from CD4+ T cells sorted from blood. Receptor source: a woman aged 18-29 years in good health. Both conserved end residues are part of each CDR3. Each record gives: V gene, D gene, clone size, J gene, CDR3 DNA, CDR3 protein. A D gene is named only where the DNA matches it firmly. Clone size is shown for a subset of rows, as once, few, many or a class of expanded clone.

V gene: TRBV12-3/TRBV12-4
D gene: TRBD1
clone size: many
J gene: TRBJ2-7
CDR3 DNA: TGTGCCAGCAGTTTAGCGGGACAGGGGGGCGAGCAGTACTTC
CDR3 protein: CASSLAGQGGEQYF

V gene: TRBV12-3/TRBV12-4
D gene: TRBD2
clone size: NA
J gene: TRBJ2-1
CDR3 DNA: TGTGCCAGCAGTTTGCTAGCGGGGGGCCAACCCCTCTACAATGAGCAGTTCTTC
CDR3 protein: CASSLLAGGQPLYNEQFF

V gene: TRBV28
D gene: NA
clone size: few
J gene: TRBJ2-2
CDR3 DNA: TGTGCCAGCAGTCTCCGTGAGTCAGGGACCGGGGAGCTGTTTTTT
CDR3 protein: CASSLRESGTGELFF

V gene: TRBV7-9
D gene: NA
clone size: many
J gene: TRBJ2-4
CDR3 DNA: TGTGCCAGCAGCTCCTCGGTGGGCATTCAGTACTTC
CDR3 protein: CASSSSVGIQYF

V gene: TRBV20-1
D gene: NA
clone size: NA
J gene: TRBJ2-1
CDR3 DNA: TGCAGTGCTCGAGGGACTGACAAGAGCTCCTACAATGAGCAGTTCTTC
CDR3 protein: CSARGTDKSSYNEQFF

V gene: TRBV7-2
D gene: NA
clone size: NA
J gene: TRBJ2-7
CDR3 DNA: TGTGCCAGCAGCCCCGCCCGGGACAAGGGGACCTACGAGCAGTACTTC
CDR3 protein: CASSPARDKGTYEQYF

V gene: TRBV7-9
D gene: TRBD2
clone size: few
J gene: TRBJ2-1
CDR3 DNA: TGTGCCAGCAAGGGTGGCGGGAGGGTCATCGATGAGCAGTTCTTC
CDR3 protein: CASKGGGRVIDEQFF

V gene: TRBV29-1
D gene: NA
clone size: few
J gene: TRBJ2-2
CDR3 DNA: TGCAGCGTTCTGGGGAGGTACACCGGGGAGCTGTTTTTT
CDR3 protein: CSVLGRYTGELFF

V gene: TRBV7-9
D gene: TRBD2
clone size: NA
J gene: TRBJ2-1
CDR3 DNA: TGTGCCAGCAGCTTATTTCGCGGGAGTGCCTACAATGAGCAGTTCTTC
CDR3 protein: CASSLFRGSAYNEQFF

V gene: TRBV20-1
D gene: NA
clone size: NA
J gene: TRBJ1-1
CDR3 DNA: TGCAGTTCGCCGGGGTACACTGAAGCTTTCTTT
CDR3 protein: CSSPGYTEAFF

V gene: TRBV28
D gene: NA
clone size: NA
J gene: TRBJ2-7
CDR3 DNA: TGTGCCAGCAGTTGGGACACGGTGGAGCAGTACTTC
CDR3 protein: CASSWDTVEQYF

V gene: TRBV18
D gene: NA
clone size: few
J gene: TRBJ2-3
CDR3 DNA: TGTGCCAGCTCACCGCCACCTACAGGGCACTCAGATACGCAGTATTTT
CDR3 protein: CASSPPPTGHSDTQYF

V gene: TRBV29-1
D gene: TRBD2
clone size: NA
J gene: TRBJ2-1
CDR3 DNA: TGCAGCGTTGACGTTGGACTAGCGGGAGTCTCGGCCAATGAGCAGTTCTTC
CDR3 protein: CSVDVGLAGVSANEQFF

V gene: TRBV29-1
D gene: NA
clone size: NA
J gene: TRBJ2-7
CDR3 DNA: TGCAGCGTTGTATTCGGTCTCCGGAGCTCCTACGAGCAGTACTTC
CDR3 protein: CSVVFGLRSSYEQYF

V gene: TRBV9
D gene: TRBD1
clone size: few
J gene: TRBJ2-5
CDR3 DNA: TGTGCCAGCAGTGCGGCCCAGGGGGCGTGGGAGACCCAGTACTTC
CDR3 protein: CASSAAQGAWETQYF

V gene: TRBV12-3/TRBV12-4
D gene: NA
clone size: many
J gene: TRBJ2-3
CDR3 DNA: TGTGCCAGCAGTATAGGACAGCCGGCTACGCAGTATTTT
CDR3 protein: CASSIGQPATQYF

V gene: TRBV29-1
D gene: NA
clone size: many
J gene: TRBJ2-1
CDR3 DNA: TGCAGCGCCGTGGCAGGAGGGAATGAGCAGTTCTTC
CDR3 protein: CSAVAGGNEQFF

V gene: TRBV7-3
D gene: TRBD1
clone size: many
J gene: TRBJ2-7
CDR3 DNA: TGTGCCAGCAGCTCCCTGACGTCCGGGACAGGGTTGTACGAGCAGTACTTC
CDR3 protein: CASSSLTSGTGLYEQYF

V gene: TRBV3-1
D gene: NA
clone size: few
J gene: TRBJ1-4
CDR3 DNA: TGTGCCAGCAGCCAAGATGGCAGGGGAACTAATGAAAAACTGTTTTTT
CDR3 protein: CASSQDGRGTNEKLFF

V gene: TRBV18
D gene: TRBD1
clone size: NA
J gene: TRBJ2-3
CDR3 DNA: TGTGCCAGCTCACCCTCAAAGGACAGGGCAACAGATACGCAGTATTTT
CDR3 protein: CASSPSKDRATDTQYF

V gene: TRBV28
D gene: NA
clone size: few
J gene: TRBJ1-6
CDR3 DNA: TGTGCCAGCAGTCCAAGCCTGGTGAATTCACCCCTCCACTTT
CDR3 protein: CASSPSLVNSPLHF

V gene: TRBV10-3
D gene: TRBD2
clone size: many
J gene: TRBJ2-3
CDR3 DNA: TGTGCCATCAGTGAGTTAGCGGGGGCTAGCACAGATACGCAGTATTTT
CDR3 protein: CAISELAGASTDTQYF

V gene: TRBV4-3
D gene: TRBD2
clone size: many
J gene: TRBJ2-1
CDR3 DNA: TGCGCCAGCAGCCAGAAGTGGGTCGCTAGCGGGAGGCACAATGAGCAGTTCTTC
CDR3 protein: CASSQKWVASGRHNEQFF

V gene: TRBV29-1
D gene: NA
clone size: few
J gene: TRBJ1-4
CDR3 DNA: TGCAGCGGTTCCTTGCCCGGACTTAATGAAAAACTGTTTTTT
CDR3 protein: CSGSLPGLNEKLFF

V gene: TRBV5-1
D gene: NA
clone size: many
J gene: TRBJ2-5
CDR3 DNA: TGCGCCAGCAGCTTGGGCTTAGAGACCCAGTACTTC
CDR3 protein: CASSLGLETQYF

V gene: TRBV12-3/TRBV12-4
D gene: TRBD1
clone size: NA
J gene: TRBJ1-5
CDR3 DNA: TGTGCCAGCAGTCCGCCGACAGGGAGTAGCAATCAGCCCCAGCATTTT
CDR3 protein: CASSPPTGSSNQPQHF

V gene: TRBV18
D gene: NA
clone size: few
J gene: TRBJ2-3
CDR3 DNA: TGTGCCAGCTCACAGGGGGACACAGATACGCAGTATTTT
CDR3 protein: CASSQGDTDTQYF

V gene: TRBV4-3
D gene: TRBD2
clone size: few
J gene: TRBJ2-3
CDR3 DNA: TGCGCCAGCAGCCAAGAAAGGTTAGCGGGATCCACAGATACGCAGTATTTT
CDR3 protein: CASSQERLAGSTDTQYF

V gene: TRBV12-3/TRBV12-4
D gene: NA
clone size: few
J gene: TRBJ2-7
CDR3 DNA: TGTGCCAGTACTGCCTACGGCCACACCTACGAGCAGTACTTC
CDR3 protein: CASTAYGHTYEQYF

V gene: TRBV6-1
D gene: TRBD1
clone size: few
J gene: TRBJ1-5
CDR3 DNA: TGTGCCAGCACCCCGGGACAGGGGTTCAATCAGCCCCAGCATTTT
CDR3 protein: CASTPGQGFNQPQHF

V gene: TRBV9
D gene: NA
clone size: NA
J gene: TRBJ2-4
CDR3 DNA: TGTGCCAGCAGCGCCGGGCCAGGGGCCAAAAACATTCAGTACTTC
CDR3 protein: CASSAGPGAKNIQYF

V gene: TRBV7-3
D gene: NA
clone size: NA
J gene: TRBJ2-7
CDR3 DNA: TGTGCCAGCAGCCTCCGTCCGGGCGAGTCCTACGAGCAGTACTTC
CDR3 protein: CASSLRPGESYEQYF

V gene: TRBV12-3/TRBV12-4
D gene: TRBD1
clone size: many
J gene: TRBJ1-2
CDR3 DNA: TGTGCCAGCAGTTTAAAGGGGACAGGGGTGGATGGCTACACCTTC
CDR3 protein: CASSLKGTGVDGYTF

V gene: TRBV7-9
D gene: TRBD2
clone size: few
J gene: TRBJ2-7
CDR3 DNA: TGTGCCAGCAGCTTCGGTAGCGGGAGGGTCATCGAGCAGTACTTC
CDR3 protein: CASSFGSGRVIEQYF

V gene: TRBV7-7
D gene: NA
clone size: NA
J gene: TRBJ2-2
CDR3 DNA: TGTGCTAGCAGCTCTTTAGCTTCGAACACCGGGGAGCTGTTTTTT
CDR3 protein: CASSSLASNTGELFF

V gene: TRBV6-2/TRBV6-3
D gene: NA
clone size: NA
J gene: TRBJ1-2
CDR3 DNA: TGTGCCAGCAGTCTTGGGGGATGGAATGGCTACACCTTC
CDR3 protein: CASSLGGWNGYTF

V gene: TRBV7-2
D gene: TRBD2
clone size: NA
J gene: TRBJ2-5
CDR3 DNA: TGTGCCAGCAGCTTGGGAGCTAGCGGGGGTCCAGAGACCCAGTACTTC
CDR3 protein: CASSLGASGGPETQYF

V gene: TRBV7-2
D gene: TRBD1
clone size: few
J gene: TRBJ2-2
CDR3 DNA: TGTGCCAGCAGCTCGGGACAGGGGGCGGTCGGGGAGCTGTTTTTT
CDR3 protein: CASSSGQGAVGELFF

V gene: TRBV4-1
D gene: NA
clone size: NA
J gene: TRBJ2-2
CDR3 DNA: TGCGCCAGCAGCCAAGTTCCGGGGAAGAACACCGGGGAGCTGTTTTTT
CDR3 protein: CASSQVPGKNTGELFF

V gene: TRBV10-3
D gene: TRBD2
clone size: NA
J gene: TRBJ2-7
CDR3 DNA: TGTGCCATCAGCGGGGGGAATCACTACGAGCAGTACTTC
CDR3 protein: CAISGGNHYEQYF

V gene: TRBV12-3/TRBV12-4
D gene: NA
clone size: many
J gene: TRBJ1-4
CDR3 DNA: TGTGCCAGCAGAGCGTCAACTAATGAAAAACTGTTTTTT
CDR3 protein: CASRASTNEKLFF

V gene: TRBV7-9
D gene: NA
clone size: many
J gene: TRBJ1-4
CDR3 DNA: TGTGCCAGCAGCCATCGTCCTCCGGAGGATGAAAAACTGTTTTTT
CDR3 protein: CASSHRPPEDEKLFF

V gene: TRBV3-1
D gene: NA
clone size: NA
J gene: TRBJ1-6
CDR3 DNA: TGTGCCAGCAGCCCCGGACAGAGCTCCTATAATTCACCCCTCCACTTT
CDR3 protein: CASSPGQSSYNSPLHF

V gene: TRBV10-3
D gene: NA
clone size: NA
J gene: TRBJ2-1
CDR3 DNA: TGTGCCATCAGTTCCATTCTGTACAATGAGCAGTTCTTC
CDR3 protein: CAISSILYNEQFF

V gene: TRBV20-1
D gene: TRBD2
clone size: many
J gene: TRBJ2-7
CDR3 DNA: TGCAGTGCCCCCCCCAGGAGCGGGGGGTACGAGCAGTACTTC
CDR3 protein: CSAPPRSGGYEQYF

V gene: TRBV9
D gene: NA
clone size: few
J gene: TRBJ1-1
CDR3 DNA: TGTGCCAGCAGCGCGGCATATAATATTGAAGCTTTCTTT
CDR3 protein: CASSAAYNIEAFF

V gene: TRBV12-3/TRBV12-4
D gene: TRBD2
clone size: few
J gene: TRBJ2-3
CDR3 DNA: TGTGCCAGCAGAACTAGCGGGAGGCCACGAACTAGCACAGATACGCAGTATTTT
CDR3 protein: CASRTSGRPRTSTDTQYF

V gene: TRBV6-6
D gene: NA
clone size: NA
J gene: TRBJ1-1
CDR3 DNA: TGTGCCAGCAGTTACGAGATTACTGAAGCTTTCTTT
CDR3 protein: CASSYEITEAFF

V gene: TRBV3-1
D gene: TRBD2
clone size: few
J gene: TRBJ2-1
CDR3 DNA: TGTGCCAGCAGGGCTAGCGGCGACAATGAGCAGTTCTTC
CDR3 protein: CASRASGDNEQFF

V gene: TRBV6-5
D gene: NA
clone size: NA
J gene: TRBJ2-7
CDR3 DNA: TGTGCCAGCAGAGGCTTAGACTACGAGCAGTACTTC
CDR3 protein: CASRGLDYEQYF

V gene: TRBV4-1
D gene: TRBD1
clone size: few
J gene: TRBJ2-1
CDR3 DNA: TGCGCCAGCAGCCAAGCGGGCAGGACAGGGCCTGCCAATGAGCAGTTCTTC
CDR3 protein: CASSQAGRTGPANEQFF

V gene: TRBV2
D gene: NA
clone size: many
J gene: TRBJ2-5
CDR3 DNA: TGTGCCAGCAGTTGGCAGATCCAAGAGACCCAGTACTTC
CDR3 protein: CASSWQIQETQYF

V gene: TRBV5-1
D gene: NA
clone size: NA
J gene: TRBJ1-2
CDR3 DNA: TGCGCCAGCAGCTTGGACAGGTTCTATGGCTACACCTTC
CDR3 protein: CASSLDRFYGYTF

V gene: TRBV4-3
D gene: NA
clone size: NA
J gene: TRBJ1-4
CDR3 DNA: TGCGCCAGCAGTCAGGAACATCAAACAGGGCTAGGTTATGAAAAACTGTTTTTT
CDR3 protein: CASSQEHQTGLGYEKLFF

V gene: TRBV29-1
D gene: NA
clone size: few
J gene: TRBJ2-1
CDR3 DNA: TGCAGCGTTCTGGACTACAATGAGCAGTTCTTC
CDR3 protein: CSVLDYNEQFF

V gene: TRBV24-1
D gene: NA
clone size: few
J gene: TRBJ2-1
CDR3 DNA: TGTGCCACCAGTGGTTGGGGGGACTTTGCCTACAATGAGCAGTTCTTC
CDR3 protein: CATSGWGDFAYNEQFF

V gene: TRBV6-2/TRBV6-3
D gene: NA
clone size: NA
J gene: TRBJ1-1
CDR3 DNA: TGTGCCAGCAGTTACTCAGGGGGGACTGAAGCTTTCTTT
CDR3 protein: CASSYSGGTEAFF